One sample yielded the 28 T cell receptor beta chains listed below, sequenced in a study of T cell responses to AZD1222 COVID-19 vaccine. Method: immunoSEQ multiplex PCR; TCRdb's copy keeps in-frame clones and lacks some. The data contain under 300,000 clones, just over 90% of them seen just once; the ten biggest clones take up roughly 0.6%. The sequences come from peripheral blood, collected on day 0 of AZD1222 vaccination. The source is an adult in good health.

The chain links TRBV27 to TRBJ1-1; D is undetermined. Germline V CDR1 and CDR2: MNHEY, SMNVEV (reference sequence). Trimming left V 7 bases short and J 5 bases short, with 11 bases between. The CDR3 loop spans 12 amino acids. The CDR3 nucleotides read TGTGCCAGCATGGGTATCGGGACTGAAGCTTTCTTT. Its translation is CASMGIGTEAFF.

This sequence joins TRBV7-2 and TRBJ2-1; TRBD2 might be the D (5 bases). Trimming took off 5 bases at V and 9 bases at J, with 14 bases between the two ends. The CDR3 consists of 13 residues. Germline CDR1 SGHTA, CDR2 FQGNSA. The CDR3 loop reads CASSVLAWGEQFF. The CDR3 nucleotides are TGTGCCAGCAGCGTCCTAGCTTGGGGTGAGCAGTTCTTC.

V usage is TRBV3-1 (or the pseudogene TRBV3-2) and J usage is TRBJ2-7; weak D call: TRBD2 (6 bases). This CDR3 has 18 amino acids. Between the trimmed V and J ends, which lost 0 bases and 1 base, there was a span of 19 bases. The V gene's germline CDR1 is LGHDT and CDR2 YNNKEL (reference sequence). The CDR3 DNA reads TGTGCCAGCAGCCAAGATAAGTGTGCGGGGACTCCATCCTACGAGCAGTACTTC. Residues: CASSQDKCAGTPSYEQYF.

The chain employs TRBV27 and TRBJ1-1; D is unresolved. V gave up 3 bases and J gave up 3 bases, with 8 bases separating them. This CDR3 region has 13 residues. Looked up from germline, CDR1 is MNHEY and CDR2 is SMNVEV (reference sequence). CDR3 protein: CASSFGRDTEAFF. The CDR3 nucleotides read TGTGCCAGCAGTTTTGGAAGGGACACTGAAGCTTTCTTT.

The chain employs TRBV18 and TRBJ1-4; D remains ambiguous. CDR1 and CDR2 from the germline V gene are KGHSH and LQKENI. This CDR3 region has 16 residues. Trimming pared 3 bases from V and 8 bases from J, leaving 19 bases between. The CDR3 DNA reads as TGTGCCAGCTCACCCTCTCCGCCCGGGGTAGAAGAAAAACTGTTTTTT. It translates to CASSPSPPGVEEKLFF.

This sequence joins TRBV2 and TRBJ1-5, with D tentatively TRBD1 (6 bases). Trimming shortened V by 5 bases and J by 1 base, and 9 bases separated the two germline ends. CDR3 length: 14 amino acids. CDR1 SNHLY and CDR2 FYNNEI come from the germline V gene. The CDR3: CASSQDRSNQPQHF. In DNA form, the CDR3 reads TGTGCCAGCAGTCAGGACAGAAGCAATCAGCCCCAGCATTTT.

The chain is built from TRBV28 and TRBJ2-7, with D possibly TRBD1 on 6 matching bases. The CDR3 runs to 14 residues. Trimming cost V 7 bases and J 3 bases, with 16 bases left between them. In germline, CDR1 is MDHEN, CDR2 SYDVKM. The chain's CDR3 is CASTWGRALYEQYF. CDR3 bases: TGTGCCAGCACCTGGGGGCGGGCCCTCTACGAGCAGTACTTC.

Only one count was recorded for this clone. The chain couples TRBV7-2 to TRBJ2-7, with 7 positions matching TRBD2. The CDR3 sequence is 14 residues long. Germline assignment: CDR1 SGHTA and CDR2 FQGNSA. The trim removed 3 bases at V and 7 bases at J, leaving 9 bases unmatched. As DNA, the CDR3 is TGTGCCAGCAGCTTCTCGGCTAGCGGAGGGGAGCAGTACTTC. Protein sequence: CASSFSASGGEQYF.

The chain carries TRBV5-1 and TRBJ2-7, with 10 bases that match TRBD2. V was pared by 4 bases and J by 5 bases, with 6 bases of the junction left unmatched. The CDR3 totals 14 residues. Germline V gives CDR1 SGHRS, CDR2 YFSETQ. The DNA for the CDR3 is TGCGCCAGCAGCACTAGCGGGAATGGCGACGAGCAGTACTTC. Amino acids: CASSTSGNGDEQYF. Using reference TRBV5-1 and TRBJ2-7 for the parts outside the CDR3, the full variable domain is KAGVTQTPRYLIKTRGQQVTLSCSPISGHRSVSWYQQTPGQGLQFLFEYFSETQRNKGNFPGRFSGRQFSNSRSEMNVSTLELGDSALYLCASSTSGNGDEQYFGPGTRLTVT.

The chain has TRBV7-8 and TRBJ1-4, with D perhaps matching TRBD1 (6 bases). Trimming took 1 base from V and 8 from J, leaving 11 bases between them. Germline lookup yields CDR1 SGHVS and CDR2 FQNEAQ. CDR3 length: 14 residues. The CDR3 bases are TGTGCCAGCAGCTTAGGAACAGGGAACGAAAAACTGTTTTTT. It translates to CASSLGTGNEKLFF.

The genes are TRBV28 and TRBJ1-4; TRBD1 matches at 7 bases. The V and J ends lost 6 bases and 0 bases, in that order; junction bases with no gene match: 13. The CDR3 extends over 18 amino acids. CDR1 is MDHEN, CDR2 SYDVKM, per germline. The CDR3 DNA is TGTGCCAGCAGCTGGCCAGGGACAGCAGTTTCAACTAATGAAAAACTGTTTTTT. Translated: CASSWPGTAVSTNEKLFF.

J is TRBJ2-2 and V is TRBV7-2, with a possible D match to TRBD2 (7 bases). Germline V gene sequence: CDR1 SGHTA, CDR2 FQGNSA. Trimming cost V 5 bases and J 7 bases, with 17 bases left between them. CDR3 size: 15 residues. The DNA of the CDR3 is TGTGCCAGCAGCCTCGCGGCGGGGGCAGTCGGGGAGCTGTTTTTT. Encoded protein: CASSLAAGAVGELFF.

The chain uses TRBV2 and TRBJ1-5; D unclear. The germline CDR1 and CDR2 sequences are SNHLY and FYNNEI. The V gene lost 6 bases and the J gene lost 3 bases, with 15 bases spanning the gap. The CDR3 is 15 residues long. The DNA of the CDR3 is TGTGCCAGCAGGTCCGAGGCAGGAGTCAATCAGCCCCAGCATTTT. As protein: CASRSEAGVNQPQHF.

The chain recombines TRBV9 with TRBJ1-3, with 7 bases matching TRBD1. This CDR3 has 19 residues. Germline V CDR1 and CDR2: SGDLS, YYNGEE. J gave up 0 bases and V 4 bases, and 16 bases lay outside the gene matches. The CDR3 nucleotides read TGTGCCAGCAGCCACCCCCTAGGACAGGAACTCAACTCTGGAAACACCATATATTTT. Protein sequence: CASSHPLGQELNSGNTIYF.

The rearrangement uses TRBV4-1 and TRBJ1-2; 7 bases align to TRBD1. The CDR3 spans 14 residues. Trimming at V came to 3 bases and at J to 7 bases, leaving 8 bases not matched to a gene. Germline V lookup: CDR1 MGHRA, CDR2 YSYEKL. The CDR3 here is CASSHPRTGGGYTF. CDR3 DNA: TGCGCCAGCAGCCACCCCAGGACAGGAGGTGGCTACACCTTC.

CDR3: CASYTTQGAHGELFF. CDR3 bases: TGTGCCAGCTATACGACCCAAGGGGCTCACGGGGAGCTGTTTTTT. This rearrangement joins TRBV28 to TRBJ2-2; TRBD1 might be the D (5 bases). Trimming removed 8 bases from V and 7 bases from J, with 20 bases in between. This CDR3 region has 15 residues. Germline CDR1 MDHEN, CDR2 SYDVKM.

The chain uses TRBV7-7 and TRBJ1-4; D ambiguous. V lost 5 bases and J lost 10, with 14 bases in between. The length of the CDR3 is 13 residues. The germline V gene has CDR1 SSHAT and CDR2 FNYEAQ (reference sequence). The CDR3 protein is CASSMTESGKLFF. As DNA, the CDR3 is TGTGCCAGCAGCATGACTGAGTCAGGAAAACTGTTTTTT.

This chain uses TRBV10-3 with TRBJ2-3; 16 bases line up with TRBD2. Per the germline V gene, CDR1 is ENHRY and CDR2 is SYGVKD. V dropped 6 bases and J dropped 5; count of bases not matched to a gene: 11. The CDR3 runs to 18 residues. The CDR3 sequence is CAISLGLAGGPRVDTQYF. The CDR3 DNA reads TGTGCCATCAGCCTGGGACTAGCGGGAGGGCCTCGTGTAGATACGCAGTATTTT.

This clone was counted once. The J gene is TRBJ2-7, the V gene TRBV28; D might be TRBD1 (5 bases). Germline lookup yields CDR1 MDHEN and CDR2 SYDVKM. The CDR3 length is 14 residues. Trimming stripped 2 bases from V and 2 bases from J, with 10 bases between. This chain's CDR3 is CASSLTTATYEQYF. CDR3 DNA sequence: TGTGCCAGCAGTTTAACGACAGCCACCTACGAGCAGTACTTC.

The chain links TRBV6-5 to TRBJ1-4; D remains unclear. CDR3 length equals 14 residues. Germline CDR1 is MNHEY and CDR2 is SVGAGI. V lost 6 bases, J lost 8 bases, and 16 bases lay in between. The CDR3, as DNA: TGTGCCAGCAGCTCTGGGAGCTTCGGAGAAAAACTGTTTTTT. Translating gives CASSSGSFGEKLFF.

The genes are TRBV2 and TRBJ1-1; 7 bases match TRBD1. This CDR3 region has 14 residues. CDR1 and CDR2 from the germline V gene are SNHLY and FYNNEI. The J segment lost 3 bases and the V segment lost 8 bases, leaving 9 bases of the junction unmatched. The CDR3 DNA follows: TGTGCCAGCGGGACAGATCCCCTCTACACTGAAGCTTTCTTT. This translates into CASGTDPLYTEAFF.

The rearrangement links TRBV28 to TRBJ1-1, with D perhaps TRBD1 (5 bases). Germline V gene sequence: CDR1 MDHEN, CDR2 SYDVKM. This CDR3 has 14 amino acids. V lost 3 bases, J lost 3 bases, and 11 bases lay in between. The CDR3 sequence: CASSFQGGDTEAFF. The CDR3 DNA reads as TGTGCCAGCAGTTTTCAGGGAGGGGACACTGAAGCTTTCTTT.

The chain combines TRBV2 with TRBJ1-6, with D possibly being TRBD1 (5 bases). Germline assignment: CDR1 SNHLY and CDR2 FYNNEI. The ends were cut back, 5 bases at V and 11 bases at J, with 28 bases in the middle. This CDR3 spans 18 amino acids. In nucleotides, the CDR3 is TGTGCCAGCAGTCGGACCGGACAAGGAAAGGCGGGAGGGCCACCCCTCCACTTT. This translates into CASSRTGQGKAGGPPLHF.

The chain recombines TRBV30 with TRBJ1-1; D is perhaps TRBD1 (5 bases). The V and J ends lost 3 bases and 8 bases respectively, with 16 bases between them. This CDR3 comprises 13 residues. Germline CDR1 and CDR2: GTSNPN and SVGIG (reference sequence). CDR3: CAWRIGPRVEAFF. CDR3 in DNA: TGTGCCTGGAGAATAGGGCCCAGGGTAGAAGCTTTCTTT.

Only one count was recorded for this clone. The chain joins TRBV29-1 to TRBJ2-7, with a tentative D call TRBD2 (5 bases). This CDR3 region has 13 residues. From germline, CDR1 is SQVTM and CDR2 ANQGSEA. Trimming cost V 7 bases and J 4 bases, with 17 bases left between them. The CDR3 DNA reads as TGCAGCGCCCGAAGCCGGGAACCATACGAGCAGTACTTC. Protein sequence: CSARSREPYEQYF.

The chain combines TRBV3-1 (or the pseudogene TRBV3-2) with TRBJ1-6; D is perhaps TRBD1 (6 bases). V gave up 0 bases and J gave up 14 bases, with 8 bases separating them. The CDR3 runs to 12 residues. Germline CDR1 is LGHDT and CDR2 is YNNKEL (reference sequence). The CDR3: CASSQDGDTLHF. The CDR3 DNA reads TGTGCCAGCAGCCAAGATGGGGACACCCTCCACTTT.

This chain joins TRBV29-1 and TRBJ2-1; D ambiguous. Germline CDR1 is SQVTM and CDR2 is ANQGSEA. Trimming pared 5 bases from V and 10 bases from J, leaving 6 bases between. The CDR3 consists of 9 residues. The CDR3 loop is CSVRGEQFF. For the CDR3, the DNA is TGCAGCGTTCGAGGAGAGCAGTTCTTC.

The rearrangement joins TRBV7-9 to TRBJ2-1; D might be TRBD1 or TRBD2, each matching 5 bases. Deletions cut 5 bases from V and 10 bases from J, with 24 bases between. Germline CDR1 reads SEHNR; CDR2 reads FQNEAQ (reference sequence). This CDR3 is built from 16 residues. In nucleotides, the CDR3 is TGTGCCAGCAGCCTGAGCCGACGGGACCCCTCCAACGAGCAGTTCTTC. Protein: CASSLSRRDPSNEQFF.